One and the same sample provided the 20 T cell receptor beta chains below, sequenced in a study of T cells after posttransplantation cyclophosphamide. Treatment was busulfan-fludarabine conditioning, a marrow graft, and cyclophosphamide on days +3 and +4. Produced via immunoSEQ multiplex PCR; TCRdb's table is partial and in-frame only. Of 15,000 to 20,000 clones listed, 70% to 80% are singletons. Here the sequenced sample was CD8+ T cells sorted from PBMCs, taken roughly 2,000 days after a stem cell transplant with posttransplant cyclophosphamide. These receptors were collected from a female patient in her 40s who received an allogeneic stem cell transplant from a related donor, was CMV-positive, and had no GVHD. The graft donor may have given rise to some T cells.

This chain links TRBV4-1 with TRBJ2-7; maybe TRBD1 (5 bases). Trimming took 4 bases from V and 2 from J, leaving 21 bases between them. The CDR3 contains 17 residues. Germline V gives CDR1 MGHRA, CDR2 YSYEKL. CDR3 protein: CASSPLMQGSRTYEQYF. The CDR3, as DNA: TGCGCCAGCAGCCCTTTAATGCAGGGATCCCGGACCTACGAGCAGTACTTC.

V and J are TRBV4-1 and TRBJ1-2, with TRBD1 identical over 11 bases. The J segment lost 6 bases and the V segment lost 4 bases, leaving 1 base of the junction unmatched. Looked up from germline, CDR1 is MGHRA and CDR2 is YSYEKL. The CDR3 totals 13 residues. CDR3 in amino acids: CASSRTGGDGYTF. The CDR3 bases are TGCGCCAGCAGCCGGACAGGGGGCGATGGCTACACCTTC.

With respect to this clone: Compared with germline, one end of the junction differs, possibly owing to a read error. The sample carries other DNA sequences with the same CDR3. This chain uses TRBV6-1 with TRBJ2-7; 7 nucleotides agree with TRBD1. This CDR3 has 14 amino acids. Germline values: CDR1 MNHNS, CDR2 SASEGT. The CDR3 coding sequence is TGCGCCAGCAGGGAAAACGGACAGGCCTGCGAGCAGTACTTC. It is translated as CASRENGQACEQYF.

Only one count was recorded for this clone. The chain couples TRBV5-1 to TRBJ2-3, with 7 bases aligning to TRBD2. The CDR3 length is 15 residues. The V and J ends lost 2 bases and 2 bases, in that order; junction bases with no gene match: 5. Germline-derived CDR1 and CDR2 are SGHRS and YFSETQ. CDR3 sequence: CASSFSGPYTDTQYF. CDR3 DNA: TGCGCCAGCAGCTTTAGCGGGCCTTACACAGATACGCAGTATTTT.

The gene calls are TRBV19 and TRBJ1-5; D possibly corresponds to TRBD1 (6 bases). The CDR3 runs to 16 residues. V lost 0 bases, J lost 3 bases, and 12 bases lay in between. Germline V CDR1 and CDR2: LNHDA, SQIVND (reference sequence). In DNA, the CDR3 is TGTGCCAGTAGTATAGACCCGGACAGACTCAATCAGCCCCAGCATTTT. Translating gives CASSIDPDRLNQPQHF.

CDR3 sequence reads: CASSDRDYGYTF. The CDR3 nucleotides are TGTGCCAGCTCAGACAGGGACTATGGCTACACCTTC. The J gene is TRBJ1-2, the V gene TRBV18, with TRBD1 identical over 7 bases. Unmatched junction bases numbered 0, after V lost 5 bases and J lost 3 bases. Per germline, CDR1 KGHSH and CDR2 LQKENI. CDR3 length equals 12 residues.

The sample holds one count of this clone. The chain combines TRBV7-3 with TRBJ2-3; 13 bases fit TRBD2. The CDR3 has 18 residues. Trimming removed 5 bases from V and 0 bases from J; junction bases left unmatched: 8. Germline CDR1 SGHTA, CDR2 FQGTGA. This chain's CDR3 is CASSPGLAGRTSTDTQYF. CDR3 sequence (DNA): TGTGCCAGCAGCCCGGGACTAGCGGGGAGAACTAGCACAGATACGCAGTATTTT. The complete variable domain, with remaining parts taken from reference TRBV7-3 and TRBJ2-3, reads GAGVSQTPSNKVTEKGKYVELRCDPISGHTALYWYRQSLGQGPEFLIYFQGTGAADDSGLPNDRFFAVRPEGSVSTLKIQRTERGDSAVYLCASSPGLAGRTSTDTQYFGPGTRLTVL.

The chain carries TRBV29-1 and TRBJ2-7; 9 bases are a match to TRBD1. V gave up 4 bases and J gave up 3 bases; unmatched junction bases: 4. The CDR3 covers 13 residues. Germline V lookup: CDR1 SQVTM, CDR2 ANQGSEA. CDR3 amino acids: CSVATGGYYEQYF. The CDR3 DNA follows: TGCAGCGTTGCTACAGGGGGCTACTACGAGCAGTACTTC.

CDR3 loop: CASSQEGTASYEQYF. The CDR3 nucleotides read TGTGCCAGCAGCCAAGAAGGGACAGCCTCCTACGAGCAGTACTTC. The V and J genes are TRBV4-2 and TRBJ2-7, with 7 bases that match TRBD1. Germline V gene sequence: CDR1 LGHNA, CDR2 YNFKEQ. CDR3 length equals 15 residues. V gave up 0 bases and J gave up 0 bases; unmatched junction bases: 2.

This chain links TRBV19 with TRBJ1-5; no firm D call. This CDR3 has 13 amino acids. V was clipped by 5 bases and J by 1 base, with 6 bases between them. Looked up from germline, CDR1 is LNHDA and CDR2 is SQIVND (reference sequence). The CDR3 region has the DNA TGTGCCAGTAGTTTAAGCAGCAATCAGCCCCAGCATTTT. This gives the protein CASSLSSNQPQHF.

CDR3 protein: CASSAQAPEAFF. The CDR3 nucleotides are TGTGCCAGTAGTGCTCAGGCTCCTGAAGCTTTCTTT. The genes are TRBV19 and TRBJ1-1; D is ambiguous. The CDR3 is made up of 12 amino acids. Germline-derived CDR1 and CDR2 are LNHDA and SQIVND (reference sequence). Trimming removed 5 bases from V and 6 bases from J, with 10 bases in between.

In its sample, this clone was seen once. V usage is TRBV10-3 and J usage is TRBJ1-3; D remains unclear. This CDR3 is 15 amino acids long. V shed 3 bases and J shed 0 bases, with 9 bases lying between them. Germline CDR1 is ENHRY and CDR2 is SYGVKD. For the CDR3, the DNA is TGTGCCATCAGTGATCGGGGAATCTCTGGAAACACCATATATTTT. This gives the protein CAISDRGISGNTIYF.

This clone occurred a few times. The chain recombines TRBV27 with TRBJ1-5; 7 positions match TRBD1. Trimming removed 6 bases from V and 1 base from J; junction bases left unmatched: 3. This CDR3 comprises 14 residues. Germline CDR1 reads MNHEY; CDR2 reads SMNVEV (reference sequence). The CDR3 region has the DNA TGTGCCAGCAGCGTACAGGGGAGCAATCAGCCCCAGCATTTT. Its translation: CASSVQGSNQPQHF.

The chain carries TRBV7-9 and TRBJ2-7; D is perhaps TRBD2 (7 bases). V was shortened by 5 bases and J by 4 bases, with 12 bases between the two germline ends. The length of the CDR3 is 13 residues. The germline gives CDR1 SEHNR, CDR2 FQNEAQ (reference sequence). CDR3 loop: CASSPRGAYEQYF. DNA for the CDR3: TGTGCCAGCAGCCCTCGGGGGGCTTACGAGCAGTACTTC.

The V gene is TRBV27, the J gene TRBJ1-1; D not resolved. The CDR3 is 13 residues long. With 3 bases removed from V and 1 base from J, the gap between germline ends came to 6 bases. The germline CDR1 and CDR2 sequences are MNHEY and SMNVEV (reference sequence). CDR3 sequence (DNA): TGTGCCAGCAGTTTGACACCGAACACTGAAGCTTTCTTT. This translates into CASSLTPNTEAFF.

This clone was counted once. The J gene is TRBJ2-5, the V gene TRBV5-4; possible D gene TRBD2, 5 bases. V shed 2 bases and J shed 2 bases, with 13 bases lying between them. The CDR3 consists of 15 residues. CDR1 and CDR2 from the germline V gene are SGHNT and YYREEE (reference sequence). This CDR3 is CASSFDYRSQETQYF. The CDR3 region has the DNA TGTGCCAGCAGCTTTGACTACCGATCTCAAGAGACCCAGTACTTC.

DNA of the CDR3: TGTGCCAGCAGCGTCGGAGGGGCACCGAACACTGAAGCTTTCTTT. Its protein product is CASSVGGAPNTEAFF. V and J are TRBV9 and TRBJ1-1, with TRBD1 as a possible D gene (5 bases). The ends were cut back, 2 bases at V and 1 base at J, with 12 bases in the middle. Germline lookup yields CDR1 SGDLS and CDR2 YYNGEE. The CDR3 is 15 amino acids.

The rearrangement uses TRBV7-6 and TRBJ2-7, with 12 bases identical to TRBD1. The ends lost 8 bases at V and 7 bases at J; junction bases unmatched: 9. Germline V gene sequence: CDR1 SGHVS, CDR2 FNYEAQ. The CDR3 is 14 residues long. The CDR3 is CASRSGQGAGEQYF. In DNA, the CDR3 is TGTGCCAGCCGTTCGGGACAGGGGGCTGGGGAGCAGTACTTC.

In DNA form, the CDR3 reads TGTGCCAGCAGCGCCCCCCGAAGCGGAGGGGACACCGGGGAGCTGTTTTTT. As protein: CASSAPRSGGDTGELFF. The chain combines TRBV11-2 with TRBJ2-2; the D gene is possibly TRBD2 (6 bases). V lost 5 bases and J 3 bases, leaving 19 bases between the germline ends. CDR1 SGHAT and CDR2 FQNNGV come from the germline V gene. There are 17 residues in the CDR3.

The V call is TRBV4-1, the J call TRBJ2-4; a possible D gene is TRBD1 (5 bases). V was pared by 5 bases and J by 9 bases, with 8 bases between. The germline V gene encodes CDR1 MGHRA and CDR2 YSYEKL. The CDR3 totals 11 residues. In nucleotides, the CDR3 is TGCGCCAGCAGCGGGGCTGCCATTCAGTACTTC. This codes for CASSGAAIQYF.